This entry is about one T cell receptor beta chain. Its antigen is currently unknown. Clones were sequenced by immunoSEQ multiplex PCR, and TCRdb holds only the in-frame ones, with some missing. The repertoire has roughly 70,000 clones, 84% of them found once; the top ten carry around 2.1%. This sample is drawn from a study of OX40 agonist ivuxolimab in advanced cancers. General observations from the study: Partial responders receiving 0.1-3.0 mg/kg showed among the lowest clonal expansion.

V gave up 6 bases and J gave up 5 bases, with 11 bases separating them. Germline V gene lookup returns CDR1 MNHEY and CDR2 SVGAGI. The CDR3 is 12 residues long. This TCR derives from an adult with an advanced solid tumor such as melanoma, head and neck, liver or kidney cancer. The rearrangement joins TRBV6-5 to TRBJ2-7; TRBD1 might be the D (5 bases). The sequencing used CD4+ or CD8+ T cells sorted from blood, collected in a trial of the OX40 agonist ivuxolimab. This chain's CDR3 is CASRSQGNEQYF. The CDR3 DNA follows: TGTGCCAGCAGAAGTCAGGGAAACGAGCAGTACTTC.